The rows below give T cell receptor beta chains drawn from one sample of a study of blood T cells in healthy people across ages. TCRdb reprocessed the 5' RACE reads via MiXCR and lists one record per CDR3 protein. Of more than 600,000 distinct CDR3 sequences in the sample, 20% to 25% were seen once. The same data also contributed to another study, on T cells of mothers and their children.

Sequences were obtained from blood. Every receptor here comes from a boy aged 10-17 years in good health. Both conserved end residues are part of each CDR3. A D gene is named only where the DNA matches it firmly.

d_call,v_call,j_call,cdr3_length,cdr3_aa
TRBD1,TRBV29-1,TRBJ1-1,12,CSVSTGYTEAFF
NA,TRBV28,TRBJ1-3,14,CASSRLVDGNTIYF
NA,TRBV29-1,TRBJ2-7,13,CSVEVGIRYEQYF
NA,TRBV7-9,TRBJ2-7,15,CASSLGPLNSYEQYF
NA,TRBV7-6,TRBJ1-2,14,CASSLGGTSGGYTF
NA,TRBV4-3,TRBJ1-4,16,CASSQATPQDNEKLFF
NA,TRBV5-1,TRBJ2-1,14,CASSQGGSYNEQFF
TRBD1,TRBV12-3/TRBV12-4,TRBJ2-7,16,CASSSSGTGVLWEQYF
NA,TRBV4-1,TRBJ2-7,15,CASSQDGPQSYEQYF
TRBD2,TRBV6-2/TRBV6-3,TRBJ2-5,13,CASSGTSWETQYF
TRBD2,TRBV20-1,TRBJ2-1,17,CSARAPKLAGGYNEQFF
NA,TRBV6-2/TRBV6-3,TRBJ2-5,14,CASSYLGNHETQYF
NA,TRBV6-5,TRBJ2-3,13,CAVVVAGTDTQYF
NA,TRBV6-5,TRBJ1-3,13,CASRKGQGRGESF
TRBD1,TRBV6-1,TRBJ1-5,15,CASSEAGGQGTAQHF
NA,TRBV5-1,TRBJ2-1,15,CASSSRTVSYNEQFF
NA,TRBV12-3/TRBV12-4,TRBJ1-1,14,CASSFFGTNTEAFF
TRBD1,TRBV27,TRBJ1-1,16,CASRARDRGSNTEAFF
TRBD2,TRBV20-1,TRBJ2-5,14,CSARSSGGPETQYF
TRBD1,TRBV7-9,TRBJ1-1,14,CASTSTGEDTEAFF
NA,TRBV25-1,TRBJ1-2,11,CASSAGVGYTF
NA,TRBV7-9,TRBJ1-2,13,CASSFVKNYGYTF